Presented here are 5 T cell receptor beta chains from one specimen sequenced in a study of monozygotic twins with inflammatory bowel disease. TCRdb reworked the 5' RACE reads into one entry per CDR3 protein, no DNA. Its clone listing holds about 380,000 distinct CDR3 sequences. Sequencing used blood. All receptors derive from a human donor with ulcerative colitis or Crohn's disease, or a healthy co-twin of an affected twin (not recorded which).

V gene TRBV20-1 combines with J gene TRBJ1-5; TCRdb calls TRBD1, which cannot be checked without DNA. The CDR3 consists of 15 residues. Looked up from germline, CDR1 is DFQATT and CDR2 is SNEGSKA (reference sequence). The CDR3 sequence: CSARDQDRDRQPQHF.

The V gene is TRBV6-5, the J gene TRBJ1-2; checking the TCRdb D call of TRBD1 is not possible without DNA. The V gene's germline CDR1 is MNHEY and CDR2 SVGAGI. The CDR3 runs to 17 residues. The CDR3: CASSYSGTGVANYGYIF.

The V gene is TRBV7-2, the J gene TRBJ1-1; the D call from TCRdb, TRBD1, cannot be confirmed without DNA. The length of the CDR3 is 15 residues. Germline V CDR1 and CDR2: SGHTA, FQGNSA. The CDR3 protein is CASSLVTGAVTEAFF.

CDR3 sequence: CASSPNPHSDTEAFF. This chain connects TRBV5-1 to TRBJ1-1; TCRdb reports TRBD1, a call that lacks DNA to check it against. The CDR3 runs to 15 residues. CDR1 is SGHRS and CDR2 is YFSETQ in the germline V gene.

The genes are TRBV5-1 and TRBJ2-5. Germline V CDR1 and CDR2: SGHRS, YFSETQ. This CDR3 spans 13 amino acids. The CDR3 is CASSWGREETQYF.